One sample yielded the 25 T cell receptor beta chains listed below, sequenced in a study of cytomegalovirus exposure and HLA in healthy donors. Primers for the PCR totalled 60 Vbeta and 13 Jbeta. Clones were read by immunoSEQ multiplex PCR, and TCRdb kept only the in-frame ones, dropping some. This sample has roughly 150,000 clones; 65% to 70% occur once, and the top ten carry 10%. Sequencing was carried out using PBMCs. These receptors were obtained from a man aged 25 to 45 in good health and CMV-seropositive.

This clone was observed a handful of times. CDR3 nucleotide sequence: TGTGCCAGCAGCAAAGACAGGGGGACCGGGGAGCTGTTTTTT. It specifies CASSKDRGTGELFF. The chain employs TRBV7-6 and TRBJ2-2, with 9 bases aligning to TRBD1. The CDR3 loop spans 14 amino acids. Trimming removed 5 bases from V and 5 bases from J; junction bases left unmatched: 3. CDR1 and CDR2 from the germline V gene are SGHVS and FNYEAQ.

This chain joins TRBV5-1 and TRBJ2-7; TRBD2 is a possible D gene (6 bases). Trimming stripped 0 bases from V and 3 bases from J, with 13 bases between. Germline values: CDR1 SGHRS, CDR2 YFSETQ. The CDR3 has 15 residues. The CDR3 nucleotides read TGCGCCAGCAGCTTGGCCCCGACTAGTGACTACGAGCAGTACTTC. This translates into CASSLAPTSDYEQYF.

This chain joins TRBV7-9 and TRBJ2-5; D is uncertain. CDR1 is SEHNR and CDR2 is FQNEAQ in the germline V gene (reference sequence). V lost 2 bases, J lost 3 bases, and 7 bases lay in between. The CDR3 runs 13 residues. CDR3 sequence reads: CASSLIQKETQYF. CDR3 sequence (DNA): TGTGCCAGCAGCTTAATCCAGAAAGAGACCCAGTACTTC.

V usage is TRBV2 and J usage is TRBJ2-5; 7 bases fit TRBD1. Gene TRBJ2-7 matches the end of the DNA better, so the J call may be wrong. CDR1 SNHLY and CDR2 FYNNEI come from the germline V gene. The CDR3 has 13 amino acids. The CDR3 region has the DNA TGTGCCAGCAGCACTACAGGGGTCTACGAGCAGTACTTC. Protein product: CASSTTGVYEQYF.

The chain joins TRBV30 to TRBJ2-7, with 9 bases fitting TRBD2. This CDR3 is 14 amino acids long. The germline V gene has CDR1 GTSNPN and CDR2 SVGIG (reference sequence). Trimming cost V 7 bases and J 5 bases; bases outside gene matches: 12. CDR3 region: CAFSIWREGDEQYF. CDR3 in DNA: TGTGCCTTTAGTATTTGGCGGGAGGGGGACGAGCAGTACTTC.

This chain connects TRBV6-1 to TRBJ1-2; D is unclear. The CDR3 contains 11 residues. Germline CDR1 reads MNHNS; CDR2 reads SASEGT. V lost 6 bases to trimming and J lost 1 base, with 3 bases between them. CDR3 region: CASRLNYGYTF. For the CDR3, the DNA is TGTGCCAGCAGACTTAACTATGGCTACACCTTC.

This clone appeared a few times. CDR3 DNA sequence: TGTGCCAGCAGTGGACAGGGCTACGAGCAGTACTTC. Translation gives CASSGQGYEQYF. The rearrangement uses TRBV14 and TRBJ2-7; 8 bases map to TRBD1. Losses at the gene ends were 6 bases for V and 3 bases for J; bases not matched to a gene: 1. In germline, CDR1 is SGHDN, CDR2 FVKESK. The CDR3 consists of 12 residues.

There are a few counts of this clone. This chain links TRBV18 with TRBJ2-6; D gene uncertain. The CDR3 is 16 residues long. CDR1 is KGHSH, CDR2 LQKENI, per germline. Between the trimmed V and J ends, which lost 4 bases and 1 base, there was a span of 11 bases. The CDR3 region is CASSQLIASGANVLTF. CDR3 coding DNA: TGTGCCAGCTCACAACTTATCGCATCTGGGGCCAACGTCCTGACTTTC.

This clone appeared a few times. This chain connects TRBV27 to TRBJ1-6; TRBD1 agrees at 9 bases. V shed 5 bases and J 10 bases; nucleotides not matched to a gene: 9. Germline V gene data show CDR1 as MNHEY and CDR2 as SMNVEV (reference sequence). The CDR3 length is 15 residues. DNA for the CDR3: TGTGCCAGCAGTCCCGGGACAGGGAGGGGATCACCCCTCCACTTT. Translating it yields CASSPGTGRGSPLHF.

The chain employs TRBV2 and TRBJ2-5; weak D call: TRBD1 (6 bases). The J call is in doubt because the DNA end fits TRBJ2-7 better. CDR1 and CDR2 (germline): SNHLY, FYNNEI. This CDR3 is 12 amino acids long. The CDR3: CASGTGISEQYF. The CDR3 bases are TGTGCCAGCGGCACAGGGATCTCCGAGCAGTACTTC.

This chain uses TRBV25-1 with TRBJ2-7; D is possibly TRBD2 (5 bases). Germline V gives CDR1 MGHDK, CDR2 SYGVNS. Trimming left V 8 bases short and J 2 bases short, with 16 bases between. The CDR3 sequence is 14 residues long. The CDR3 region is CASQPSGIPYEQYF. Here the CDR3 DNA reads TGTGCCAGCCAACCCTCCGGGATCCCCTACGAGCAGTACTTC.

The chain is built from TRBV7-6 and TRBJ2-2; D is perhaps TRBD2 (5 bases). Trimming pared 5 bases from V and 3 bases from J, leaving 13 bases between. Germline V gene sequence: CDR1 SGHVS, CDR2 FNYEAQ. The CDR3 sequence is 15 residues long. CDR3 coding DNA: TGTGCCAGCAGCCAAATGACGAGGGACACCGGGGAGCTGTTTTTT. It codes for CASSQMTRDTGELFF.

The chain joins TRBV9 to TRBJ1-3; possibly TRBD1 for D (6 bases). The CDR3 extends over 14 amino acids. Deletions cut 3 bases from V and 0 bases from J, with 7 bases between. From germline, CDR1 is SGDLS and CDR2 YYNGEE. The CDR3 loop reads CASSEGHSGNTIYF. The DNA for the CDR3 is TGTGCCAGCAGCGAGGGACACTCTGGAAACACCATATATTTT.

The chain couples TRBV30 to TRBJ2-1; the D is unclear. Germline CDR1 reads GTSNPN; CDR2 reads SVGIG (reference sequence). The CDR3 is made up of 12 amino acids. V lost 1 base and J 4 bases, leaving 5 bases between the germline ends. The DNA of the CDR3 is TGTGCCTGGAGTGCGGTGTACAATGAGCAGTTCTTC. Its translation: CAWSAVYNEQFF.

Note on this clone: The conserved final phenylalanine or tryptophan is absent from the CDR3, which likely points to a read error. This chain's CDR3 is CASRSIGGTGGYTL. The CDR3 coding sequence is TGTGCCAGCAGGAGCATAGGGGGCACGGGTGGCTACACCCTC. V gene TRBV6-5 combines with J gene TRBJ1-2; 7 bases map to TRBD1. CDR1 and CDR2 (germline): MNHEY, SVGAGI. The CDR3 sequence is 14 residues long. The V segment lost 6 bases and the J segment 7 bases; nucleotides outside the gene matches: 11.

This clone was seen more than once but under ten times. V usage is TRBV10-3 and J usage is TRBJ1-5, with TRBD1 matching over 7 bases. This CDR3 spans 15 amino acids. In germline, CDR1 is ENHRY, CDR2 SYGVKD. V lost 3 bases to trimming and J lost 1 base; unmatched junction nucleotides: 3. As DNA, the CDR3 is TGTGCCATCAGTGAAGGGGGCAGGAGCAATCAGCCCCAGCATTTT. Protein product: CAISEGGRSNQPQHF.

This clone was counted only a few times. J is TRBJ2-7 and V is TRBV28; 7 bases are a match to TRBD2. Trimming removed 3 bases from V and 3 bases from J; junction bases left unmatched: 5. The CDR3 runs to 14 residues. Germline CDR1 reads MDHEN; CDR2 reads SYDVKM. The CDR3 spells CASSFLAENYEQYF. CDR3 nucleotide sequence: TGTGCCAGCAGTTTCCTAGCGGAAAACTACGAGCAGTACTTC.

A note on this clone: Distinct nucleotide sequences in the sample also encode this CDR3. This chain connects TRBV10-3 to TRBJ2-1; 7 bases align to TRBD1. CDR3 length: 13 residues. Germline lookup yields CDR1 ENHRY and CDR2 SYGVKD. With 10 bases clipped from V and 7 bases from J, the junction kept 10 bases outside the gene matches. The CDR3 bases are TGTGCCACTCACAGTACAGGGGAAAATGAGCAGTTCTTC. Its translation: CATHSTGENEQFF.

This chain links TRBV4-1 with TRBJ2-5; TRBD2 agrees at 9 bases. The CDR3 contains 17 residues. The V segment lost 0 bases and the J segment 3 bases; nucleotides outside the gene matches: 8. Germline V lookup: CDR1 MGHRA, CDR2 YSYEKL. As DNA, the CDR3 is TGCGCCAGCAGCCAAGATGATAGCGGGGGACGGAAAGAGACCCAGTACTTC. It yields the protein CASSQDDSGGRKETQYF.

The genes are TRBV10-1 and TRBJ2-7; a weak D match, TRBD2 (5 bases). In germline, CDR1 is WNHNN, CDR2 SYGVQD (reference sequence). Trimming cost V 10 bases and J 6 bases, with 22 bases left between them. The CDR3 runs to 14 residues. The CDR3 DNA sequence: TGCGCCACCTCCAAGGACTTATCTGAAGCCGAGCAGTACTTC. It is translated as CATSKDLSEAEQYF.

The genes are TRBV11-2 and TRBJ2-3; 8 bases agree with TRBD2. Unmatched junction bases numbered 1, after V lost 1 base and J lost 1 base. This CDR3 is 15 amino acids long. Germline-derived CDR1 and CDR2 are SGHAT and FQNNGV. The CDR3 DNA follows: TGTGCCAGCAGCTTAGCGGGGGGGGGCACAGATACGCAGTATTTT. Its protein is CASSLAGGGTDTQYF.

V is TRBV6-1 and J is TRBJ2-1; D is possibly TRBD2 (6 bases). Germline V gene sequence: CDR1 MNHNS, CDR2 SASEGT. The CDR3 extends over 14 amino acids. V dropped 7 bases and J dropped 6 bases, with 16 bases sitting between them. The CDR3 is CASKLGGGFNEQFF. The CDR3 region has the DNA TGTGCCAGCAAGCTCGGGGGAGGCTTCAATGAGCAGTTCTTC.

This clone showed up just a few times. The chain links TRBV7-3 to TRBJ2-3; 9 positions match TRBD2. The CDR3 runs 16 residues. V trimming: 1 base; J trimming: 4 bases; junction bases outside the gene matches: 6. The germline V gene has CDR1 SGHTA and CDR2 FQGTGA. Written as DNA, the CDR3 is TGTGCCAGCAGCTTAAGTCTAGCGGGATGGTCAGATACGCAGTATTTT. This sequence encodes CASSLSLAGWSDTQYF.

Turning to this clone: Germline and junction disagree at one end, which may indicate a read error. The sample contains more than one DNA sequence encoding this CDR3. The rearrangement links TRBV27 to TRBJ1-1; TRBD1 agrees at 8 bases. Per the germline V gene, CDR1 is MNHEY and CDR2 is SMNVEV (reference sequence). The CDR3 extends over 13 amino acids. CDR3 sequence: CASSSTGVTEAFF. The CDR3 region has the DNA TGTGCCAGCAGTTCGACAGGGGTCACTGAGGCTTTCTTT.

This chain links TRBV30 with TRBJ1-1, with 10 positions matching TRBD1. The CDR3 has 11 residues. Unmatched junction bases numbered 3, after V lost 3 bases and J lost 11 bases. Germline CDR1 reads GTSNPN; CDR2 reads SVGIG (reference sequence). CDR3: CAWSPGQGAFF. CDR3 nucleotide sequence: TGTGCCTGGAGCCCGGGACAGGGGGCTTTCTTT.